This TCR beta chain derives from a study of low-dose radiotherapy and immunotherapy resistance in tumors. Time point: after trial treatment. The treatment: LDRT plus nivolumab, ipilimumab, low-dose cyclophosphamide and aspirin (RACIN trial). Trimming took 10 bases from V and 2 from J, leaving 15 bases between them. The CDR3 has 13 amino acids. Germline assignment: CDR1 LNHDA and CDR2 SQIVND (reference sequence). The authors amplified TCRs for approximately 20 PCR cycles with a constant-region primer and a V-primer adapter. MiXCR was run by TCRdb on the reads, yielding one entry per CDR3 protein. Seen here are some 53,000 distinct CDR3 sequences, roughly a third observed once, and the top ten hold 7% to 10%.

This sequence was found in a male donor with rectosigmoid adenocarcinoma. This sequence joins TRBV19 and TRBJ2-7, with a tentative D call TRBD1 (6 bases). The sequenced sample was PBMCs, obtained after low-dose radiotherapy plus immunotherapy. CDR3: CATSRTATYEQYF. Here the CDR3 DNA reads TGTGCCACATCAAGGACAGCCACCTACGAGCAGTACTTC.